The clone carrying this T cell receptor (beta chain) was counted many times. What it binds is unknown. Each CDR3 protein is one row after TCRdb ran MiXCR on the 5' RACE reads. The repertoire has roughly 70,000 distinct CDR3 sequences, almost 4% of them found once; the top ten carry 1% to 1.5%. This specimen belongs to a study of neurological immune-mediated disorders. Study conclusions and caveats: Healthy controls had more TCR clonal expansion than multiple sclerosis, which showed the least, whereas HTLV-1-associated myelopathy showed the most.

The J segment lost 0 bases and the V segment lost 1 base, leaving 7 bases of the junction unmatched. Germline V gene data show CDR1 as DFQATT and CDR2 as SNEGSKA (reference sequence). This CDR3 is 16 amino acids long. Sequenced sample: PBMCs. The source is a man aged 30-40 years with multiple sclerosis. This chain joins TRBV20-1 and TRBJ1-1, with 8 bases identical to TRBD1. CDR3 residues: CSARAPRQGLNTEAFF. The CDR3 region has the DNA TGCAGTGCTAGAGCTCCCCGACAGGGGTTGAACACTGAAGCTTTCTTT.